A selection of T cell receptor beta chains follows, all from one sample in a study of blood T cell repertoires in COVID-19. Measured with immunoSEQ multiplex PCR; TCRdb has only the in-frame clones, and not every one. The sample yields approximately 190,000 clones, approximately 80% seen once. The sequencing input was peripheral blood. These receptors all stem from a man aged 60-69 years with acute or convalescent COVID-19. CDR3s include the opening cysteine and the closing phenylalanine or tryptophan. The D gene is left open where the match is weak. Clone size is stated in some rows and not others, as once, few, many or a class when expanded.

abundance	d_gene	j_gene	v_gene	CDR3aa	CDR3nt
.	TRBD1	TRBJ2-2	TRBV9	CASSVLQGVGGELFF	TGTGCCAGCAGCGTTCTACAGGGGGTAGGCGGGGAGCTGTTTTTT
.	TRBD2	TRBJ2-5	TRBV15	CATSRESRLAGAFVETQYF	TGTGCCACCAGCAGAGAATCTCGACTAGCGGGAGCTTTTGTGGAGACCCAGTACTTC
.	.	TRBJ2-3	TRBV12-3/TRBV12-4	CASSLDYTDTQYF	TGTGCCAGCAGTTTAGACTACACAGATACGCAGTATTTT
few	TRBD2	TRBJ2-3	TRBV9	CASSVGLAATDTQYF	TGTGCCAGCAGCGTAGGCCTAGCGGCTACAGATACGCAGTATTTT
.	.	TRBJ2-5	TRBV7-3	CASSRTAQETQYF	TGTGCCAGCAGCCGGACAGCGCAAGAGACCCAGTACTTC
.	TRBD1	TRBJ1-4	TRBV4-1	CASSQDRGLGHPFF	TGCGCCAGCAGCCAGGACAGGGGGCTAGGGCATCCGTTTTTT
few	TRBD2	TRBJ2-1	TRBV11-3	CASSLALAGYNEQFF	TGTGCCAGCAGCTTAGCCCTAGCGGGTTACAATGAGCAGTTCTTC
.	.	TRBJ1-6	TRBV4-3	CASSQDWGVSPLHF	TGCGCCAGCAGCCAAGATTGGGGGGTTTCACCCCTCCACTTT
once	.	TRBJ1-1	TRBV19	CASSDTENTEAFF	TGTGCCAGTAGCGACACAGAGAACACTGAAGCTTTCTTT
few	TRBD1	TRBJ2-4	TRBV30	CAWRADRVNIQYF	TGTGCCTGGAGGGCTGACAGGGTGAACATTCAGTACTTC
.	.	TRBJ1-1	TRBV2	CASKETFEAFF	TGTGCCAGCAAGGAGACTTTTGAAGCTTTCTTT
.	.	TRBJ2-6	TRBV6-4	CASSGQGYSGANVLTF	TGTGCCAGCAGCGGACAAGGGTACTCTGGGGCCAACGTCCTGACTTTC
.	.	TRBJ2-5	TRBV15	CATSPSGEWGQETQYF	TGTGCCACCAGCCCTTCAGGGGAGTGGGGCCAAGAGACCCAGTACTTC